Each of the 24 T cell receptor beta chains below was sequenced from the same sample in a study of T cell responses to AZD1222 COVID-19 vaccine. The repertoire was sequenced with immunoSEQ multiplex PCR; TCRdb's copy has only in-frame clones and lacks some. The sample holds tens of thousands of clones, about nine tenths seen once. Sequenced material: peripheral blood, taken 28 days after the second AZD1222 dose. Every receptor here comes from an adult who received the AZD1222 COVID-19 vaccine.

The rearrangement joins TRBV4-2 to TRBJ1-2; perhaps TRBD1 as D (5 bases). Deletions cut 1 base from V and 7 bases from J, with 16 bases between. This CDR3 has 15 residues. Germline values: CDR1 LGHNA, CDR2 YNFKEQ. CDR3 sequence reads: CASSQVGDSPIGYTF. CDR3 nucleotides: TGTGCCAGCAGCCAAGTCGGAGACAGCCCTATTGGCTACACCTTC.

The rearrangement joins TRBV3-1 (or the pseudogene TRBV3-2) to TRBJ2-2; 7 bases are shared with TRBD2. Germline loops: CDR1 LGHDT, CDR2 YNNKEL (reference sequence). The CDR3 totals 18 residues. V lost 4 bases, J lost 1 base, and 12 bases stayed unmatched. For the CDR3, the DNA is TGTGCCAGCAGCCGTGGAAGAGGAACGGGGGGGAACACCGGGGAGCTGTTTTTT. It specifies CASSRGRGTGGNTGELFF.

The count of this clone is one. The CDR3: CASSRGTVEETQYF. CDR3 bases: TGTGCCAGCAGTCGCGGGACAGTGGAAGAGACCCAGTACTTC. The chain links TRBV13 to TRBJ2-5, with D possibly matching TRBD1 (7 bases). This CDR3 has 14 amino acids. The germline V and J ends were trimmed by 6 bases and 3 bases, with 14 bases remaining between them. Per germline, CDR1 PRHDT and CDR2 FYEKMQ (reference sequence).

The chain links TRBV7-9 to TRBJ1-6, with D maybe TRBD1 (6 bases). CDR3 size: 14 residues. Germline CDR1 is SEHNR and CDR2 is FQNEAQ (reference sequence). Between the trimmed V and J ends, which lost 5 bases and 2 bases, there was a span of 7 bases. The CDR3: CASSRDTYNSPLHF. The CDR3 DNA is TGTGCCAGCAGCCGGGACACCTATAATTCACCCCTCCACTTT.

This clone was picked up a small number of times. This CDR3 reads CASSLALDTQYF. The CDR3 DNA reads TGTGCCAGCAGTTTAGCGTTGGATACGCAGTATTTT. The chain couples TRBV12-3 or TRBV12-4 to TRBJ2-3, with no clear D. This CDR3 spans 12 amino acids. Trimming left V 0 bases short and J 6 bases short, with 4 bases between.

This chain connects TRBV29-1 to TRBJ2-7; D is possibly TRBD1 (5 bases). V dropped 7 bases and J dropped 3 bases, with 13 bases sitting between them. Germline loops: CDR1 SQVTM, CDR2 ANQGSEA. This CDR3 comprises 12 residues. In DNA, the CDR3 is TGCAGCGCGTACGCCCAGGGCTACGAGCAGTACTTC. This gives the protein CSAYAQGYEQYF.

This clone has a handful of counts. The chain combines TRBV4-3 with TRBJ1-3; D ambiguous. Per germline, CDR1 LGHNA and CDR2 YSLEER. There are 16 residues in the CDR3. With 0 bases removed from V and 4 bases from J, the gap between germline ends came to 13 bases. Written as DNA, the CDR3 is TGCGCCAGCAGCCAAGATCCCCCCTTCTCCGGAAACACCATATATTTT. Translated: CASSQDPPFSGNTIYF.

V is TRBV12-3 or TRBV12-4 and J is TRBJ1-2; D unresolved. Trimming took off 4 bases at V and 9 bases at J, with 12 bases between the two ends. The CDR3 length is 12 residues. Written as DNA, the CDR3 is TGTGCCAGCAGTTCTGGCGGAACGCGCTACACCTTC. It yields the protein CASSSGGTRYTF.

The chain joins TRBV7-6 to TRBJ2-7; 7 positions match TRBD2. This CDR3 spans 15 amino acids. The V segment lost 5 bases and the J segment 1 base; nucleotides outside the gene matches: 8. CDR1 SGHVS and CDR2 FNYEAQ come from the germline V gene. The CDR3 nucleotides read TGTGCCAGCAGCCCCCAAGGCGGGGGTTCCTACGAGCAGTACTTC. Amino acids: CASSPQGGGSYEQYF.

The chain employs TRBV29-1 and TRBJ1-1; D is ambiguous. There are 12 residues in the CDR3. From germline, CDR1 is SQVTM and CDR2 ANQGSEA. The V gene lost 3 bases and the J gene lost 4 bases, with 9 bases spanning the gap. CDR3 nucleotides: TGCAGCGTTGAGAACCTAGTCACTGAAGCTTTCTTT. Translating it yields CSVENLVTEAFF.

V gene TRBV9 combines with J gene TRBJ2-2; TRBD1 is a possible D gene (5 bases). The V end was cut by 0 bases, the J end by 6 bases, with 9 bases between. CDR1 is SGDLS, CDR2 YYNGEE, per germline. The CDR3 spans 14 residues. CDR3 DNA sequence: TGTGCCAGCAGCGTAGGTAGCAGGGCCGGGGAGCTGTTTTTT. It specifies CASSVGSRAGELFF.

The chain has TRBV14 and TRBJ2-7, with TRBD1 matching 9 bases. The CDR3 length is 13 residues. V was pared by 2 bases and J by 5 bases, with 1 base of the junction left unmatched. Per germline, CDR1 SGHDN and CDR2 FVKESK. The chain's CDR3 is CASSQRTGDEQYF. CDR3 DNA: TGTGCCAGCAGCCAAAGGACAGGGGACGAGCAGTACTTC. The full variable domain, in which reference TRBV14 and TRBJ2-7 provide the parts outside the CDR3, is EAGVTQFPSHSVIEKGQTVTLRCDPISGHDNLYWYRRVMGKEIKFLLHFVKESKQDESGMPNNRFLAERTGGTYSTLKVQPAELEDSGVYFCASSQRTGDEQYFGPGTRLTVT.

The chain has TRBV19 and TRBJ1-6, with D unclear. Trimming cost V 11 bases and J 0 bases, with 29 bases left between them. Germline V lookup: CDR1 LNHDA, CDR2 SQIVND (reference sequence). This CDR3 has 20 amino acids. CDR3 nucleotides: TGTGCCTCCTCCCTGGGCGGACGGAGCTGGGTGAGCTCCTATAATTCACCCCTCCACTTT. Its protein product is CASSLGGRSWVSSYNSPLHF.

V gene TRBV2 combines with J gene TRBJ1-1, with unresolved D. Germline CDR1 SNHLY, CDR2 FYNNEI. V lost 10 bases, J lost 1 base, and 13 bases lay in between. CDR3 length: 13 amino acids. The CDR3 loop is CATVSRANTEAFF. The CDR3, as DNA: TGTGCCACAGTGTCTCGAGCGAACACTGAAGCTTTCTTT.

This chain connects TRBV6-5 to TRBJ2-5, with D possibly called TRBD1 or TRBD2 (6 bases each). Deletions cut 0 bases from V and 6 bases from J, with 11 bases between. The CDR3 runs to 14 residues. Germline loops: CDR1 MNHEY, CDR2 SVGAGI. The CDR3 here is CASSYSAGGKTQYF. In DNA, the CDR3 is TGTGCCAGCAGTTACTCAGCCGGGGGCAAGACCCAGTACTTC.

The rearrangement uses TRBV7-2 and TRBJ2-7; D is perhaps TRBD2 (5 bases). The CDR3 consists of 14 residues. V shed 3 bases and J shed 1 base, with 10 bases lying between them. Germline V gene lookup returns CDR1 SGHTA and CDR2 FQGNSA. The chain's CDR3 is CASSFDGVSYEQYF. CDR3 DNA sequence: TGTGCCAGCAGCTTTGACGGGGTTTCCTACGAGCAGTACTTC.

The rearrangement joins TRBV3-1 (or the pseudogene TRBV3-2) to TRBJ1-3; tentatively, D is TRBD1 (5 bases). The CDR3 loop spans 15 amino acids. The ends were cut back, 3 bases at V and 2 bases at J, with 11 bases in the middle. Germline V gene sequence: CDR1 LGHDT, CDR2 YNNKEL (reference sequence). CDR3 loop: CASSHLGVAGNTIYF. As DNA, the CDR3 is TGTGCCAGCAGCCATCTAGGGGTCGCTGGAAACACCATATATTTT.

This sequence joins TRBV27 and TRBJ2-7; 11 bases line up with TRBD1. This CDR3 is built from 16 residues. Looked up from germline, CDR1 is MNHEY and CDR2 is SMNVEV (reference sequence). V gave up 0 bases and J gave up 4 bases; unmatched junction bases: 5. The CDR3 loop reads CASSLSPGQGVYEQYF. The CDR3, as DNA: TGTGCCAGCAGTTTATCACCGGGACAGGGGGTTTACGAGCAGTACTTC.

The rearrangement links TRBV7-9 to TRBJ1-5; possibly TRBD1 for D (5 bases). This CDR3 has 13 amino acids. CDR1 SEHNR and CDR2 FQNEAQ come from the germline V gene (reference sequence). Trimming stripped 5 bases from V and 8 bases from J, with 13 bases between. This CDR3 is CASSPRGAEPQHF. The DNA of the CDR3 is TGTGCCAGCAGCCCTAGAGGGGCGGAGCCCCAGCATTTT. Variable domain in full (rest from reference TRBV7-9 and TRBJ1-5): DTGVSQNPRHKITKRGQNVTFRCDPISEHNRLYWYRQTLGQGPEFLTYFQNEAQLEKSRLLSDRFSAERPKGSFSTLEIQRTEQGDSAMYLCASSPRGAEPQHFGDGTRLSIL.

The chain couples TRBV9 to TRBJ1-6, with D possibly being TRBD1 (6 bases). V gave up 1 base and J gave up 11 bases, with 19 bases separating them. CDR1 SGDLS and CDR2 YYNGEE come from the germline V gene. The CDR3 contains 16 residues. The CDR3: CASSVTPDGGATPLHF. Written as DNA, the CDR3 is TGTGCCAGCAGCGTAACCCCCGACGGGGGGGCAACACCCCTCCACTTT.

This chain uses TRBV6-2 or TRBV6-3 with TRBJ2-2; D call uncertain. The germline V and J ends were trimmed by 2 bases and 8 bases, with 21 bases remaining between them. The CDR3 extends over 17 amino acids. Germline loops: CDR1 MNHEY, CDR2 SVGEGT. CDR3 in DNA: TGTGCCAGCAGTTACCTCCTTTTGACGGATGTGAAAGGGGAGCTGTTTTTT. Translated, it gives CASSYLLLTDVKGELFF.

The chain joins TRBV5-5 to TRBJ2-5; possibly TRBD1 for D (6 bases). The germline V gene has CDR1 SGHKS and CDR2 YYEKEE (reference sequence). V dropped 4 bases and J dropped 3 bases, with 19 bases sitting between them. There are 16 residues in the CDR3. The CDR3: CASSDPQGNLEETQYF. The CDR3 DNA reads as TGTGCCAGCAGCGACCCTCAGGGGAACCTCGAAGAGACCCAGTACTTC.

The chain has TRBV4-1 and TRBJ2-3, with 11 bases that match TRBD2. This CDR3 spans 16 amino acids. V was pared by 2 bases and J by 3 bases, with 4 bases of the junction left unmatched. CDR1 and CDR2 (germline): MGHRA, YSYEKL. The CDR3 loop reads CASSQTIAGGTDTQYF. The DNA for the CDR3 is TGCGCCAGCAGCCAAACTATAGCGGGGGGGACAGATACGCAGTATTTT.

The rearrangement links TRBV6-5 to TRBJ2-3; D ambiguous. V dropped 4 bases and J dropped 5 bases, with 10 bases sitting between them. This CDR3 spans 13 amino acids. Germline CDR1 and CDR2: MNHEY and SVGAGI. The CDR3 DNA is TGTGCCAGCAGTTCATCAAGGATAGATACGCAGTATTTT. Translating gives CASSSSRIDTQYF.